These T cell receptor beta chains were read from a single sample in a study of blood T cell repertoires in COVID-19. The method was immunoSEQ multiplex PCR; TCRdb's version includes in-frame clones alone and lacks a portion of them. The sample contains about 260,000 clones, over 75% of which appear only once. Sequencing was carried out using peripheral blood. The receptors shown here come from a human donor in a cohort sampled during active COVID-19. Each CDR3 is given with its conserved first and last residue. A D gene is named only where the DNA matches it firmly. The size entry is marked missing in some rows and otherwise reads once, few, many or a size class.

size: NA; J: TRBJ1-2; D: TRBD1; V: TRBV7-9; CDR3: CASSLRQGAGDYGYTF; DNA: TGTGCCAGCAGCTTGCGACAGGGGGCCGGGGACTATGGCTACACCTTC
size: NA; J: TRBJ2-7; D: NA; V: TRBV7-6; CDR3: CASSYRVSYEQYF; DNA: TGTGCCAGCAGCTACAGGGTCTCCTACGAGCAGTACTTC
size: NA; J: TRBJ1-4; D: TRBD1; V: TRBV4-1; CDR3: CASSRGQGFSEKLFF; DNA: TGCGCCAGCAGCCGCGGACAGGGGTTTAGTGAAAAACTGTTTTTT
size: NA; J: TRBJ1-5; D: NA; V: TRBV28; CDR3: CASSWHAGYNQPQHF; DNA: TGTGCCAGCTCATGGCATGCGGGCTACAATCAGCCCCAGCATTTT
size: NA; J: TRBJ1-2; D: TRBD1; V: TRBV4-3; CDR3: CASSPGGAYGYTF; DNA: TGCGCCAGCAGCCCAGGGGGCGCGTATGGCTACACCTTC
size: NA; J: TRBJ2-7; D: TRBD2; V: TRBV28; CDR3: CASSGAGGVYEQYF; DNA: TGTGCCAGCAGTGGAGCGGGAGGGGTCTACGAGCAGTACTTC
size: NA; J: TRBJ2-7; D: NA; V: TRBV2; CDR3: CASSEPETTYEQYF; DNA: TGTGCCAGCAGTGAACCGGAAACTACCTACGAGCAGTACTTC
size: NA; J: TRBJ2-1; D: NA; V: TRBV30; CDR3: CAWSVGPARGYNEQFF; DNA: TGTGCCTGGAGTGTAGGGCCAGCCCGAGGGTACAATGAGCAGTTCTTC
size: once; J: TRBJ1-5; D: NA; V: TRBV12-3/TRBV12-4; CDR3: CASSRRGIQPQHF; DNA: TGTGCCAGCAGTCGCAGGGGAATTCAGCCCCAGCATTTT
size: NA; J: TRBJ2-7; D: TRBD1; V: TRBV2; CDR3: CASSPPGQGSYEQYF; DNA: TGTGCCAGCAGTCCACCGGGACAGGGGTCCTACGAGCAGTACTTC